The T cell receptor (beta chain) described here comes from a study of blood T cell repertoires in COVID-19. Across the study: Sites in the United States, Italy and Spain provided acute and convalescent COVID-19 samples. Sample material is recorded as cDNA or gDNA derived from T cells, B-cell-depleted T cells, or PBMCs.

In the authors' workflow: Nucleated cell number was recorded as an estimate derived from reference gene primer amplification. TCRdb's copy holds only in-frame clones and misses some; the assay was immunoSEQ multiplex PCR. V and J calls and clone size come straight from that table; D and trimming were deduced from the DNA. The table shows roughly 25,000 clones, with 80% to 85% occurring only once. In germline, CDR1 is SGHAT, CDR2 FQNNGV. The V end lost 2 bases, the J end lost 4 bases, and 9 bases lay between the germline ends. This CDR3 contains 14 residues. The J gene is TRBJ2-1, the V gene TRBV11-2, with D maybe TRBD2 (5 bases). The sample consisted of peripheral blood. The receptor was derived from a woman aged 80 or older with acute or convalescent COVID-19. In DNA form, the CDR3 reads TGTGCCAGCAGCTTAATCGTAGCGTACAATGAGCAGTTCTTC. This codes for CASSLIVAYNEQFF.